One sample yielded the 30 T cell receptor beta chains listed below, sequenced in a study of T cells in Graves' hyperthyroidism and ophthalmopathy. Researchers amplified the TCR beta CDR3 regions from RNA transcripts. During a first-round RT-PCR of the TCR CDR3, the HTBI primer set was used. From the multiplex PCR reads, TCRdb called clonotypes with MiXCR, one entry per CDR3 protein. The repertoire holds 750,000 to 900,000 distinct CDR3 sequences, with approximately 40% as singletons. The sequenced sample was blood. The source is a man aged 18 to 29 with Graves' hyperthyroidism.

This clonotype was recorded many times. The CDR3, as DNA: TGTGCCAGCAGTGACAGGGGGCAGACCCAGTACTTC. It encodes CASSDRGQTQYF. The chain links TRBV2 to TRBJ2-5; 8 bases align to TRBD1. Germline CDR1 and CDR2: SNHLY and FYNNEI. The V and J ends lost 3 bases and 6 bases, in that order; junction bases with no gene match: 0. The CDR3 consists of 12 residues.

This clonotype was seen only once. This chain uses TRBV9 with TRBJ2-5; D may be TRBD2 (7 bases). The CDR3 covers 16 residues. Trimming left V 2 bases short and J 4 bases short, with 18 bases between. Germline lookup yields CDR1 SGDLS and CDR2 YYNGEE. The CDR3 is CASSVGATGRGETQYF. DNA of the CDR3: TGTGCCAGCAGCGTTGGGGCAACAGGGAGGGGAGAGACCCAGTACTTC.

The chain combines TRBV7-2 with TRBJ1-6; perhaps TRBD1 as D (5 bases). The germline gives CDR1 SGHTA, CDR2 FQGNSA. V gave up 8 bases and J gave up 6 bases, with 14 bases separating them. The CDR3 has 14 residues. The CDR3 region is CASRLQGRNSPLHF. The CDR3 DNA follows: TGTGCCAGCCGCCTCCAGGGACGTAATTCACCCCTCCACTTT.

This chain joins TRBV5-5 and TRBJ1-1; D is unresolved. Germline values: CDR1 SGHKS, CDR2 YYEKEE (reference sequence). This CDR3 is 15 amino acids long. Trimming pared 4 bases from V and 1 base from J, leaving 14 bases between. CDR3 in DNA: TGTGCCAGCAGCCTGACCGTTACGAAGAACACTGAAGCTTTCTTT. Protein sequence: CASSLTVTKNTEAFF.

The genes are TRBV25-1 and TRBJ1-4; a possible D gene is TRBD1 (6 bases). The germline gives CDR1 MGHDK, CDR2 SYGVNS. Deletions cut 6 bases from V and 6 bases from J, with 20 bases between. The CDR3 totals 16 residues. The DNA for the CDR3 is TGTGCCAGCAGACAAGGGACATACCGGGCGCATGAAAAACTGTTTTTT. Translating it yields CASRQGTYRAHEKLFF.

The chain carries TRBV7-3 and TRBJ2-5; TRBD2 aligns across 8 bases. This CDR3 comprises 15 residues. The germline gives CDR1 SGHTA, CDR2 FQGTGA. CDR3: CARGFAGRVGETQYF. The CDR3 DNA reads TGTGCTAGGGGGTTCGCCGGGAGGGTGGGCGAGACCCAGTACTTC.

The chain recombines TRBV7-8 with TRBJ1-5, with 8 bases aligning to TRBD1. Per germline, CDR1 SGHVS and CDR2 FQNEAQ. Germline trimming cut 0 bases from V and 5 bases from J; bases unmatched to any gene: 6. This CDR3 is built from 16 residues. CDR3 DNA sequence: TGTGCCAGCAGCTTAGCCTGGACAGGGCCCTATCAGCCCCAGCATTTT. Translation gives CASSLAWTGPYQPQHF.

This clonotype appeared a single time. The chain carries TRBV9 and TRBJ1-3; the D is unclear. The V gene's germline CDR1 is SGDLS and CDR2 YYNGEE. V lost 0 bases and J 3 bases, leaving 7 bases between the germline ends. The CDR3 extends over 14 amino acids. CDR3 coding DNA: TGTGCCAGCAGCGTAGGGGGATATGGAAACACCATATATTTT. Residues: CASSVGGYGNTIYF.

The genes are TRBV29-1 and TRBJ2-7, with D unresolved. The V end was cut by 6 bases, the J end by 3 bases, with 9 bases between. The CDR3 sequence is 11 residues long. The germline V gene has CDR1 SQVTM and CDR2 ANQGSEA. The CDR3 sequence is CSVAQFYEQYF. Here the CDR3 DNA reads TGCAGCGTAGCTCAGTTCTACGAGCAGTACTTC.

The chain is built from TRBV9 and TRBJ1-2, with no clear D. CDR3 length equals 14 residues. Trimming left V 4 bases short and J 5 bases short, with 15 bases between. CDR1 and CDR2 from the germline V gene are SGDLS and YYNGEE. The CDR3 loop is CASSQEGRGYGYTF. CDR3 in DNA: TGTGCCAGCAGCCAAGAGGGTCGAGGGTATGGCTACACCTTC.

This clonotype was observed a handful of times. The J gene is TRBJ2-7, the V gene TRBV7-8; 7 positions agree with TRBD1. Trimming at V came to 6 bases and at J to 2 bases, leaving 7 bases not matched to a gene. This CDR3 spans 14 amino acids. CDR1 and CDR2 (germline): SGHVS, FQNEAQ. The CDR3 region is CASRTPGQTYEQYF. DNA of the CDR3: TGTGCCAGCAGGACTCCGGGACAGACCTACGAGCAGTACTTC. The full variable domain, its missing parts supplied by reference TRBV7-8 and TRBJ2-7, is GAGVSQSPRYKVAKRGQDVALRCDPISGHVSLFWYQQALGQGPEFLTYFQNEAQLDKSGLPSDRFFAERPEGSVSTLKIQRTQQEDSAVYLCASRTPGQTYEQYFGPGTRLTVT.

This chain joins TRBV12-3 or TRBV12-4 and TRBJ2-7; D is tentatively TRBD1 or TRBD2 (5 bases each). The CDR3 is 13 residues long. V was shortened by 6 bases and J by 2 bases, with 11 bases between the two germline ends. The DNA of the CDR3 is TGTGCCAGCAGCGAGGGGTACCCCTACGAGCAGTACTTC. This codes for CASSEGYPYEQYF.

This clonotype was counted many times. V usage is TRBV29-1 and J usage is TRBJ1-2; 9 nucleotides agree with TRBD1. CDR1 and CDR2 (germline): SQVTM, ANQGSEA. The CDR3 extends over 12 amino acids. V was clipped by 6 bases and J by 3 bases; unmatched bases: 2. The CDR3 is CSVRQGDYGYTF. Written as DNA, the CDR3 is TGCAGCGTCAGACAGGGGGACTATGGCTACACCTTC.

The chain employs TRBV7-8 and TRBJ2-7; 8 nucleotides align to TRBD1. The CDR3 sequence is 13 residues long. V shed 5 bases, J shed 5 bases, and the junction held 5 bases outside the gene matches. The germline CDR1 and CDR2 sequences are SGHVS and FQNEAQ. Written as DNA, the CDR3 is TGTGCCAGCAGCCGGGGGACAGGCCACGAGCAGTACTTC. This encodes CASSRGTGHEQYF. Full variable domain (missing parts from reference TRBV7-8 and TRBJ2-7): GAGVSQSPRYKVAKRGQDVALRCDPISGHVSLFWYQQALGQGPEFLTYFQNEAQLDKSGLPSDRFFAERPEGSVSTLKIQRTQQEDSAVYLCASSRGTGHEQYFGPGTRLTVT.

The chain uses TRBV7-6 and TRBJ2-2; a weak D match, TRBD2 (6 bases). The germline CDR1 and CDR2 sequences are SGHVS and FNYEAQ. There are 15 residues in the CDR3. V lost 2 bases to trimming and J lost 7 bases, with 14 bases between them. CDR3 DNA: TGTGCCAGCAGCTTATTAGCGGCTGATCTCGGGGAGCTGTTTTTT. It encodes CASSLLAADLGELFF.

This clonotype has just a few counts. The gene calls are TRBV4-1 and TRBJ2-5, with TRBD1 matching 9 bases. CDR1 and CDR2 from the germline V gene are MGHRA and YSYEKL. Trimming cost V 2 bases and J 1 base; bases outside gene matches: 5. The CDR3 runs 16 residues. The CDR3 reads CASSQRDRVVQETQYF. The CDR3 DNA reads TGCGCCAGCAGCCAACGGGACAGGGTCGTCCAAGAGACCCAGTACTTC.

CDR3 nucleotide sequence: TGCGCCAGCAGCCGGGACAGTAAGAACACTGAAGCTTTCTTT. Translation: CASSRDSKNTEAFF. This chain connects TRBV5-1 to TRBJ1-1; 7 nucleotides agree with TRBD1. V trimming: 4 bases; J trimming: 1 base; junction bases outside the gene matches: 4. The CDR3 length is 14 residues. Germline CDR1 reads SGHRS; CDR2 reads YFSETQ.

Note on this clonotype: This sequence may be a read error, since a much larger clone differs from it by one base. The chain has TRBV6-5 and TRBJ2-7; no clear D. The CDR3 sequence is 14 residues long. CDR1 and CDR2 (germline): MNHEY, SVGAGI. Trimming cost V 0 bases and J 0 bases, with 6 bases left between them. The CDR3 region has the DNA TGTGCCAGCAGTTACTCGTCGGACTCCTACGAGCAGTACTTC. This gives the protein CASSYSSDSYEQYF.

In this sample, this clonotype turned up a few times. V and J are TRBV5-1 and TRBJ2-7; D tentatively fits TRBD1 or TRBD2 (5 bases each). Trimming took off 1 base at V and 7 bases at J, with 12 bases between the two ends. This CDR3 has 13 amino acids. Germline V lookup: CDR1 SGHRS, CDR2 YFSETQ. CDR3 sequence (DNA): TGCGCCAGCAGCTTGACTGGGGGATGGGAGCAGTACTTC. This codes for CASSLTGGWEQYF.

The V call is TRBV3-1, the J call TRBJ2-7; TRBD1 agrees at 9 bases. V was clipped by 0 bases and J by 6 bases; unmatched bases: 12. Germline values: CDR1 LGHDT, CDR2 YNNKEL (reference sequence). This CDR3 spans 17 amino acids. CDR3 residues: CASSQDKGNRGRSEQYF. The CDR3 DNA sequence: TGTGCCAGCAGCCAAGATAAGGGAAACAGGGGGCGAAGCGAGCAGTACTTC.

This rearrangement joins TRBV19 to TRBJ2-5, with 8 bases lining up with TRBD2. V shed 6 bases and J 2 bases; nucleotides not matched to a gene: 14. The germline gives CDR1 LNHDA, CDR2 SQIVND (reference sequence). The CDR3 has 17 residues. The CDR3, as DNA: TGTGCCAGTAGCTGGACTAGCCGGTTCGGAAAACAAGAGACCCAGTACTTC. Protein product: CASSWTSRFGKQETQYF.

This clonotype was seen ten or more times. CDR3 in amino acids: CASSLQGQRAFF. The CDR3 region has the DNA TGTGCCAGCAGTTTGCAGGGACAAAGAGCTTTCTTT. The genes are TRBV12-3 or TRBV12-4 and TRBJ1-1; tentatively, D is TRBD1 (6 bases). The CDR3 runs to 12 residues. Trimming shortened V by 3 bases and J by 10 bases, and 12 bases separated the two germline ends.

The V call is TRBV20-1, the J call TRBJ1-1; D not resolved. The germline gives CDR1 DFQATT, CDR2 SNEGSKA (reference sequence). CDR3 length: 16 amino acids. V lost 0 bases and J 4 bases, leaving 18 bases between the germline ends. CDR3 bases: TGCAGTGCTAGAGATCGAGGTAAAGTGGGGAGCACTGAAGCTTTCTTT. Protein product: CSARDRGKVGSTEAFF.

This clonotype was seen ten or more times. The V call is TRBV29-1, the J call TRBJ2-7, with TRBD2 identical over 13 bases. V lost 6 bases and J lost 2; bases outside the gene matches: 10. CDR1 and CDR2 from the germline V gene are SQVTM and ANQGSEA. CDR3 length: 16 residues. The CDR3 nucleotides read TGCAGCGTCATCGCGGTGGGGACTAGCGGGACCTACGAGCAGTACTTC. This sequence encodes CSVIAVGTSGTYEQYF.

This clonotype was seen many times. Germline and junction disagree at one end, which may indicate a read error. The chain couples TRBV7-7 to TRBJ2-2; D is possibly TRBD1 or TRBD2 (5 bases each). CDR1 is SSHAT, CDR2 FNYEAQ, per germline (reference sequence). This CDR3 is 15 amino acids long. Written as DNA, the CDR3 is TGTGCTAGCAGCTTAGGGGACCACCCAGCCGGGGAGCTGTTTTTT. Protein: CASSLGDHPAGELFF.

The V gene is TRBV9, the J gene TRBJ1-2; no reliable D call. CDR1 is SGDLS, CDR2 YYNGEE, per germline. V dropped 1 base and J dropped 8 bases, with 18 bases sitting between them. This CDR3 region has 15 residues. The CDR3 coding sequence is TGTGCCAGCAGCGTATCCGGGCCCATATACGGCGGCTACACCTTC. This gives the protein CASSVSGPIYGGYTF.

This chain links TRBV29-1 with TRBJ1-1; 8 bases are a match to TRBD1. Germline V gene sequence: CDR1 SQVTM, CDR2 ANQGSEA. The CDR3 is made up of 12 amino acids. Trimming took 8 bases from V and 5 from J; bases not matched to a gene: 7. As DNA, the CDR3 is TGCAGCCCAGGACAGGGTTGGACTGAAGCTTTCTTT. Translated, it gives CSPGQGWTEAFF.

This clonotype has more than one count but fewer than ten. The chain carries TRBV5-1 and TRBJ1-4; D is uncertain. This CDR3 spans 15 amino acids. Trimming stripped 1 base from V and 0 bases from J, with 7 bases between. In germline, CDR1 is SGHRS, CDR2 YFSETQ. This CDR3 reads CASSLIGATNEKLFF. CDR3 nucleotide sequence: TGCGCCAGCAGCTTGATCGGGGCAACTAATGAAAAACTGTTTTTT.

This clonotype showed up many times. The rearrangement uses TRBV15 and TRBJ2-7; tentative D call: TRBD2 (6 bases). The CDR3 runs 13 residues. Germline V lookup: CDR1 LNHNV, CDR2 YYDKDF (reference sequence). V shed 0 bases and J shed 6 bases, with 9 bases lying between them. For the CDR3, the DNA is TGTGCCACCAGCAGAGATGTGGGGGGCGAGCAGTACTTC. Residues: CATSRDVGGEQYF.

This clonotype occurred once. The chain carries TRBV5-4 and TRBJ1-5; D not resolved. The germline gives CDR1 SGHNT, CDR2 YYREEE (reference sequence). This CDR3 is 16 amino acids long. V was shortened by 0 bases and J by 0 bases, with 10 bases between the two germline ends. The CDR3 is CASSLGVDLSNQPQHF. CDR3 DNA sequence: TGTGCCAGCAGCTTGGGAGTAGACCTTAGCAATCAGCCCCAGCATTTT.